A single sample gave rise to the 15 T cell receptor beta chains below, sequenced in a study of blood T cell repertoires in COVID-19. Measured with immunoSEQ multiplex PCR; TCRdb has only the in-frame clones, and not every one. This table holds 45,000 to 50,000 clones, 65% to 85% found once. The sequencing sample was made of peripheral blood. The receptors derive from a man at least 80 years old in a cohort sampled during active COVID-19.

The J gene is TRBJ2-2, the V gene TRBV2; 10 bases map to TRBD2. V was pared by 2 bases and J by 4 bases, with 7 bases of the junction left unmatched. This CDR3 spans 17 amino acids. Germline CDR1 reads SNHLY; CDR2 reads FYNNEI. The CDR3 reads CASSELSGRAATGELFF. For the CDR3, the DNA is TGTGCCAGCAGTGAACTGAGCGGGAGGGCCGCCACCGGGGAGCTGTTTTTT.

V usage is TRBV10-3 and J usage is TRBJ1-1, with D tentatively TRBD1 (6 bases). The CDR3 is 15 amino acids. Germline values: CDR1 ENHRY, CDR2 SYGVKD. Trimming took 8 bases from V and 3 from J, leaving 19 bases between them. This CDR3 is CAIGAGDRLDTEAFF. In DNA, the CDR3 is TGTGCCATCGGAGCAGGGGACCGGTTGGACACTGAAGCTTTCTTT.

CDR3 sequence: CSAGLGETQYF. The CDR3, as DNA: TGCAGTGCTGGACTGGGGGAGACCCAGTACTTC. The rearrangement joins TRBV20-1 to TRBJ2-5; D perhaps matches TRBD2 (5 bases). Germline CDR1 DFQATT, CDR2 SNEGSKA (reference sequence). Trimming stripped 5 bases from V and 5 bases from J, with 9 bases between. This CDR3 region has 11 residues.

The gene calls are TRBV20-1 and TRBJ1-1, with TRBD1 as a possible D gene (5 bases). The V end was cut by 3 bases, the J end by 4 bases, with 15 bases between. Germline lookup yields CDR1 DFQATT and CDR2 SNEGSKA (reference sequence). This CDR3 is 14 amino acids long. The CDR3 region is CSASVAGIGTEAFF. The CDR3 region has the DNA TGCAGTGCTAGTGTTGCAGGGATCGGCACTGAAGCTTTCTTT.

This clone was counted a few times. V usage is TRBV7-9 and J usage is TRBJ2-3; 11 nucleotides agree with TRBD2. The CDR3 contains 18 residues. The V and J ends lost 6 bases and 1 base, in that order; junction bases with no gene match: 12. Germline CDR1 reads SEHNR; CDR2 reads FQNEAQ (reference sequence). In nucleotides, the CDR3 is TGTGCCAGCAGGTTACCTCCAAGACTAGCGGGACGCACAGATACGCAGTATTTT. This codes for CASRLPPRLAGRTDTQYF.

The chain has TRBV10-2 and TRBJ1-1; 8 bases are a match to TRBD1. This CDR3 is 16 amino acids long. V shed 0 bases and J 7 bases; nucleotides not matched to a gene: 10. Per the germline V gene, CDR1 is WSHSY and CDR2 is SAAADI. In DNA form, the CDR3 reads TGCGCCAGCAGTGAGTCGACTCGGACAGGGAGGATTGAAGCTTTCTTT. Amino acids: CASSESTRTGRIEAFF.

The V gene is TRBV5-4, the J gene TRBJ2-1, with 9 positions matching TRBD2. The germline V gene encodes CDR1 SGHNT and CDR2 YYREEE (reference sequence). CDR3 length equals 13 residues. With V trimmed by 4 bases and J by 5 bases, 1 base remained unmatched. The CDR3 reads CASSRTSDNEQFF. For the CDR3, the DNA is TGTGCCAGCAGCCGGACTAGCGACAATGAGCAGTTCTTC.

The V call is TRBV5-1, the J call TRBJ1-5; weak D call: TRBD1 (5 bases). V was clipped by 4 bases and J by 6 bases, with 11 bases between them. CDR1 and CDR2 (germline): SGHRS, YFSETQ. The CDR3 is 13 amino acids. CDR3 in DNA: TGCGCCAGCAGCCAGCAGGGCGGTCAGCCCCAGCATTTT. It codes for CASSQQGGQPQHF.

CDR3 DNA: TGTGCCAGCAGTTCCCCCTGGCAGGGGAAGTACGAGCAGTACTTC. Its protein is CASSSPWQGKYEQYF. J is TRBJ2-7 and V is TRBV28, with D perhaps TRBD1 (6 bases). CDR3 length: 15 residues. V lost 4 bases, J lost 4 bases, and 17 bases lay in between. Germline loops: CDR1 MDHEN, CDR2 SYDVKM.

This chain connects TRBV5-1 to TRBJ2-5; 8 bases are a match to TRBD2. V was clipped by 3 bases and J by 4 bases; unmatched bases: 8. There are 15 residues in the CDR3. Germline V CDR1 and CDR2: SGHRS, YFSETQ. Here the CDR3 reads CASSSVAGRGETQYF. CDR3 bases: TGCGCCAGCAGCTCCGTAGCGGGGCGGGGAGAGACCCAGTACTTC. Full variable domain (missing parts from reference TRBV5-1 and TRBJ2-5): KAGVTQTPRYLIKTRGQQVTLSCSPISGHRSVSWYQQTPGQGLQFLFEYFSETQRNKGNFPGRFSGRQFSNSRSEMNVSTLELGDSALYLCASSSVAGRGETQYFGPGTRLLVL.

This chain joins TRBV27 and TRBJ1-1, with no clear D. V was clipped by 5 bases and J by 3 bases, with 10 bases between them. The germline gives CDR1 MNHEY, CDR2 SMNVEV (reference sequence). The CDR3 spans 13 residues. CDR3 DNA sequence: TGTGCCAGCAGTCTTCAGCGAGACACTGAAGCTTTCTTT. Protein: CASSLQRDTEAFF.

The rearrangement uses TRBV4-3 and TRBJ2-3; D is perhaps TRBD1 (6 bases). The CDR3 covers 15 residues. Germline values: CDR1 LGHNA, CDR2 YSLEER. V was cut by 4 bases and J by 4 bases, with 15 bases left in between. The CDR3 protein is CASSRQGWVSDTQYF. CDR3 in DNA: TGCGCCAGCAGCCGGCAGGGGTGGGTTTCAGATACGCAGTATTTT.

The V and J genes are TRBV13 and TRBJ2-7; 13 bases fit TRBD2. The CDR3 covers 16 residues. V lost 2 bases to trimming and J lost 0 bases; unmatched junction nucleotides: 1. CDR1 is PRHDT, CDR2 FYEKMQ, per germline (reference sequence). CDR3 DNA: TGTGCCAGCAGCTTAAGGACTAGCGGGAGCTCCTACGAGCAGTACTTC. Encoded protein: CASSLRTSGSSYEQYF.

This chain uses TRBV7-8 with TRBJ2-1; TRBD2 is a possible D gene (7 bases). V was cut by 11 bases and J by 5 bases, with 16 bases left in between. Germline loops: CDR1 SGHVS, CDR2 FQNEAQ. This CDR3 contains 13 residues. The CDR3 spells CAGGGRGHNEQFF. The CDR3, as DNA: TGTGCCGGCGGGGGCAGGGGTCACAATGAGCAGTTCTTC.

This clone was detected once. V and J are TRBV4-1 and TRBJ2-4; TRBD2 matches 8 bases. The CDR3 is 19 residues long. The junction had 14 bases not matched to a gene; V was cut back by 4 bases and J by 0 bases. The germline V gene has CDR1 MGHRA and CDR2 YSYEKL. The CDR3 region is CASSPRTDSGDLAKNIQYF. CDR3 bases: TGCGCCAGCAGCCCACGGACAGATAGCGGGGACCTAGCCAAAAACATTCAGTACTTC.